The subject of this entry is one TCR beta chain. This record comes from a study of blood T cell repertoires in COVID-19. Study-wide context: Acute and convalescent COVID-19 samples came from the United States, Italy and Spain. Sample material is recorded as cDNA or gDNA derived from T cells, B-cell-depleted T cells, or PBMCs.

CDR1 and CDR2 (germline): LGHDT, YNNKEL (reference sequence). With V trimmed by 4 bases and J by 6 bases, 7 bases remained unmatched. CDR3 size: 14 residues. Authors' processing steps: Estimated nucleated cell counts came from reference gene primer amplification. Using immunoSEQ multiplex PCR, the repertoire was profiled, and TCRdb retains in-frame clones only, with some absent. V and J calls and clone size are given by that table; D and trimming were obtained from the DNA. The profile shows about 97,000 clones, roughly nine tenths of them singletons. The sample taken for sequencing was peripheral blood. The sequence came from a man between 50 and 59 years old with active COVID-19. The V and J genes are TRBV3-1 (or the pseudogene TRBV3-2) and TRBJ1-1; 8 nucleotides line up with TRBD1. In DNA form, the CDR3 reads TGTGCCAGCAGCCCCCAACAGGGGGAGGCTGAAGCTTTCTTT. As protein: CASSPQQGEAEAFF.